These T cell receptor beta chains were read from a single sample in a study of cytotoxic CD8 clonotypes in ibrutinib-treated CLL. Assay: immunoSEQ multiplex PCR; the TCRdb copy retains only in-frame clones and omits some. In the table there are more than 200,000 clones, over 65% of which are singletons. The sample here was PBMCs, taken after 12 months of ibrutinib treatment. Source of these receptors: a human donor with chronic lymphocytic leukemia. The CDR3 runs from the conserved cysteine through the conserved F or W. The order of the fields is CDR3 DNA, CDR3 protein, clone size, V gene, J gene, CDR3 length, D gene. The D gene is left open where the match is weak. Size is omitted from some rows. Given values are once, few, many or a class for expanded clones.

CDR3 DNA: TGTGCCTGGACTAGAAGGGCAGGGGACGGTGAAAAACTGTTTTTT
CDR3 protein: CAWTRRAGDGEKLFF
clone size: NA
V gene: TRBV30
J gene: TRBJ1-4
CDR3 length: 15
D gene: NA

CDR3 DNA: TGTGCCAGCAGGGCCATCACAGATACGCAGTATTTT
CDR3 protein: CASRAITDTQYF
clone size: few
V gene: TRBV28
J gene: TRBJ2-3
CDR3 length: 12
D gene: NA

CDR3 DNA: TGCGCCAGCAGCTTGGTAGGCGGGACTTTTTACTATGGCTACACCTTC
CDR3 protein: CASSLVGGTFYYGYTF
clone size: NA
V gene: TRBV5-1
J gene: TRBJ1-2
CDR3 length: 16
D gene: NA

CDR3 DNA: TGTGCCAGCAGCTTAGGACCCGGGGGCCCAGCCTACGAGCAGTACTTC
CDR3 protein: CASSLGPGGPAYEQYF
clone size: once
V gene: TRBV7-2
J gene: TRBJ2-7
CDR3 length: 16
D gene: NA

CDR3 DNA: TGCAGCGTTGAAGAAGGGCGGCGTTCTAGCGGACGAACTAGCACAGATACGCAGTATTTT
CDR3 protein: CSVEEGRRSSGRTSTDTQYF
clone size: NA
V gene: TRBV29-1
J gene: TRBJ2-3
CDR3 length: 20
D gene: TRBD2

CDR3 DNA: TGTGCCAGCAGCTTAGGGACATACACTGAAGCTTTCTTT
CDR3 protein: CASSLGTYTEAFF
clone size: NA
V gene: TRBV11-2
J gene: TRBJ1-1
CDR3 length: 13
D gene: NA

CDR3 DNA: TGCGCCAGCAGTGATGACCCGGGAGGGGCCTATGGCTACACCTTC
CDR3 protein: CASSDDPGGAYGYTF
clone size: NA
V gene: TRBV10-1
J gene: TRBJ1-2
CDR3 length: 15
D gene: NA

CDR3 DNA: TGTGCTAGTGCCCTTCGTTGGGATACGCAGTATTTT
CDR3 protein: CASALRWDTQYF
clone size: NA
V gene: TRBV12-5
J gene: TRBJ2-3
CDR3 length: 12
D gene: NA

CDR3 DNA: TGTGCCTGGATGGGGGGTACCTACGAGCAGTACTTC
CDR3 protein: CAWMGGTYEQYF
clone size: NA
V gene: TRBV30
J gene: TRBJ2-7
CDR3 length: 12
D gene: NA

CDR3 DNA: TGTGCCTCCGGACAGGGAATCACAGATACGCAGTATTTT
CDR3 protein: CASGQGITDTQYF
clone size: NA
V gene: TRBV30
J gene: TRBJ2-3
CDR3 length: 13
D gene: TRBD1

CDR3 DNA: TGTGCCACCAGGCGGGGGCATAGCTATGGCTACACCTTC
CDR3 protein: CATRRGHSYGYTF
clone size: NA
V gene: TRBV15
J gene: TRBJ1-2
CDR3 length: 13
D gene: NA

CDR3 DNA: TGTGCCAGCAAAACAGGGCGGAACACTGAAGCTTTCTTT
CDR3 protein: CASKTGRNTEAFF
clone size: NA
V gene: TRBV6-5
J gene: TRBJ1-1
CDR3 length: 13
D gene: NA

CDR3 DNA: TGTGCCAGCTCACCAGGACTCAATGAAAAACTGTTTTTT
CDR3 protein: CASSPGLNEKLFF
clone size: NA
V gene: TRBV18
J gene: TRBJ1-4
CDR3 length: 13
D gene: NA

CDR3 DNA: TGCGCCAGCAGACAGGGACAGGGGGCAGGGGAGCAGTACTTC
CDR3 protein: CASRQGQGAGEQYF
clone size: NA
V gene: TRBV5-1
J gene: TRBJ2-7
CDR3 length: 14
D gene: TRBD1

CDR3 DNA: TGTGCCAGCATGACCAGTTCTTACACTGAAGCTTTCTTT
CDR3 protein: CASMTSSYTEAFF
clone size: NA
V gene: TRBV18
J gene: TRBJ1-1
CDR3 length: 13
D gene: NA

CDR3 DNA: TGTGCCTGGAGTTCTTGGGACCGCAACACCGGGGAGCTGTTTTTT
CDR3 protein: CAWSSWDRNTGELFF
clone size: few
V gene: TRBV30
J gene: TRBJ2-2
CDR3 length: 15
D gene: NA

CDR3 DNA: TGTGCCAGCAGCCCAGGGGGGGGCGTTAAGACCCAGTACTTC
CDR3 protein: CASSPGGGVKTQYF
clone size: NA
V gene: TRBV7-2
J gene: TRBJ2-5
CDR3 length: 14
D gene: NA

CDR3 DNA: TGCAGCGTTTTAAGAACTAGCGACTATGGCTACACCTTC
CDR3 protein: CSVLRTSDYGYTF
clone size: many
V gene: TRBV29-1
J gene: TRBJ1-2
CDR3 length: 13
D gene: NA

CDR3 DNA: TGTGCCAGCAGTTACTCGAACCTAGCGGGTTACGAGCAGTACTTC
CDR3 protein: CASSYSNLAGYEQYF
clone size: NA
V gene: TRBV6-5
J gene: TRBJ2-7
CDR3 length: 15
D gene: TRBD2

CDR3 DNA: TGTGCCTGGGGATTCGACACTGAAGCTTTCTTT
CDR3 protein: CAWGFDTEAFF
clone size: few
V gene: TRBV30
J gene: TRBJ1-1
CDR3 length: 11
D gene: NA

CDR3 DNA: TGCGCCAGCGGTAGGACAGTACCCCATTCACCCCTCCACTTT
CDR3 protein: CASGRTVPHSPLHF
clone size: few
V gene: TRBV10-2
J gene: TRBJ1-6
CDR3 length: 14
D gene: NA

CDR3 DNA: TGTGCCAGCAGCTTGGACCGGGGACCCTCTACCGGGGAGCTGTTTTTT
CDR3 protein: CASSLDRGPSTGELFF
clone size: NA
V gene: TRBV5-4
J gene: TRBJ2-2
CDR3 length: 16
D gene: NA

CDR3 DNA: TGTGCCAGCAGTGTTGAGGGGGGGTACTACGAGCAGTACTTC
CDR3 protein: CASSVEGGYYEQYF
clone size: NA
V gene: TRBV2
J gene: TRBJ2-7
CDR3 length: 14
D gene: NA

CDR3 DNA: TGCGCCAGCAGTCGCTCGGGACAACTGAACACTGAAGCTTTCTTT
CDR3 protein: CASSRSGQLNTEAFF
clone size: NA
V gene: TRBV10-2
J gene: TRBJ1-1
CDR3 length: 15
D gene: NA

CDR3 DNA: TGTGCCTGGAGTGTGGGAGGCAATCAGCCCCAGCATTTT
CDR3 protein: CAWSVGGNQPQHF
clone size: NA
V gene: TRBV30
J gene: TRBJ1-5
CDR3 length: 13
D gene: NA

CDR3 DNA: TGTGCCAGCTCACCACTTGGACAGTACTACGAGCAGTACTTC
CDR3 protein: CASSPLGQYYEQYF
clone size: NA
V gene: TRBV18
J gene: TRBJ2-7
CDR3 length: 14
D gene: NA

CDR3 DNA: TGTGCCAGCAGCCCTACCGGGACAGGGGGCCCTGAAGCTTTCTTT
CDR3 protein: CASSPTGTGGPEAFF
clone size: NA
V gene: TRBV7-3
J gene: TRBJ1-1
CDR3 length: 15
D gene: TRBD1

CDR3 DNA: TGCGCCAGCAGTGAGCCCTATGGCTACACCTTC
CDR3 protein: CASSEPYGYTF
clone size: NA
V gene: TRBV10-1
J gene: TRBJ1-2
CDR3 length: 11
D gene: NA

CDR3 DNA: TGCGCCAGCAGGAACATAGCGGGAGGCGGCACAGATACGCAGTATTTT
CDR3 protein: CASRNIAGGGTDTQYF
clone size: NA
V gene: TRBV5-1
J gene: TRBJ2-3
CDR3 length: 16
D gene: TRBD2

CDR3 DNA: TGCGCCAGCAGCCTCGAGGGGTCGGCTAATGAAAAACTGTTTTTT
CDR3 protein: CASSLEGSANEKLFF
clone size: NA
V gene: TRBV4-1
J gene: TRBJ1-4
CDR3 length: 15
D gene: NA

CDR3 DNA: TGTGCCAGCAGCGACCGGGACAGCAAGACTGAAGCTTTCTTT
CDR3 protein: CASSDRDSKTEAFF
clone size: NA
V gene: TRBV9
J gene: TRBJ1-1
CDR3 length: 14
D gene: TRBD1

CDR3 DNA: TGTGCCAGCAGCTTAGCATCCTTAGGCGGGACAGGGGGCTTTCAGCCCCAGCATTTT
CDR3 protein: CASSLASLGGTGGFQPQHF
clone size: once
V gene: TRBV7-2
J gene: TRBJ1-5
CDR3 length: 19
D gene: TRBD1

CDR3 DNA: TGCAGCGCCTCGGCGGGAAACCAAAATGAGCAGTTCTTC
CDR3 protein: CSASAGNQNEQFF
clone size: NA
V gene: TRBV29-1
J gene: TRBJ2-1
CDR3 length: 13
D gene: NA

CDR3 DNA: TGTGCCAGCAGCCCCGGGACAAACACCGGGGAGCTGTTTTTT
CDR3 protein: CASSPGTNTGELFF
clone size: once
V gene: TRBV13
J gene: TRBJ2-2
CDR3 length: 14
D gene: NA

CDR3 DNA: TGTGCCAGCAGCACCACACAGGGTGTTGGGGAGCAGTACTTC
CDR3 protein: CASSTTQGVGEQYF
clone size: NA
V gene: TRBV7-9
J gene: TRBJ2-7
CDR3 length: 14
D gene: NA

CDR3 DNA: TGTGCCAGCAGTGAAGGGCAGAACACTGAAGCTTTCTTT
CDR3 protein: CASSEGQNTEAFF
clone size: NA
V gene: TRBV25-1
J gene: TRBJ1-1
CDR3 length: 13
D gene: NA

CDR3 DNA: TGTGCCACCAGCAGTGAGAAGCAGACGAACACTGAAGCTTTCTTT
CDR3 protein: CATSSEKQTNTEAFF
clone size: NA
V gene: TRBV15
J gene: TRBJ1-1
CDR3 length: 15
D gene: NA

CDR3 DNA: TGTGCCAGCAGAAGTTATCCTGGGACAGGGTGGGAGCAGTACTTC
CDR3 protein: CASRSYPGTGWEQYF
clone size: once
V gene: TRBV27
J gene: TRBJ2-7
CDR3 length: 15
D gene: TRBD1

CDR3 DNA: TGTGCCAGCAGCTTAGTTGGCGGCGATGAGCAGTTCTTC
CDR3 protein: CASSLVGGDEQFF
clone size: NA
V gene: TRBV7-2
J gene: TRBJ2-1
CDR3 length: 13
D gene: NA

CDR3 DNA: TGTGCCAGCAGCTTGCACTACGAGCAGTACTTC
CDR3 protein: CASSLHYEQYF
clone size: NA
V gene: TRBV7-9
J gene: TRBJ2-7
CDR3 length: 11
D gene: NA

CDR3 DNA: TGTGCCAGCTCACCATCAACGGGAGGGAACAATGAGCAGTTCTTC
CDR3 protein: CASSPSTGGNNEQFF
clone size: NA
V gene: TRBV18
J gene: TRBJ2-1
CDR3 length: 15
D gene: TRBD2

CDR3 DNA: TGTGCCAGCAGCTTAGAAGGGACCTCCTACAATGAGCAGTTCTTC
CDR3 protein: CASSLEGTSYNEQFF
clone size: NA
V gene: TRBV7-2
J gene: TRBJ2-1
CDR3 length: 15
D gene: NA

CDR3 DNA: TGTGCCAGCAGACGTCAGGGGCTAAGTCAGCCCCAGCATTTT
CDR3 protein: CASRRQGLSQPQHF
clone size: few
V gene: TRBV2
J gene: TRBJ1-5
CDR3 length: 14
D gene: NA

CDR3 DNA: TGCAGCGTTAAGCCAGGGGGCTCTGGAAACACCATATATTTT
CDR3 protein: CSVKPGGSGNTIYF
clone size: few
V gene: TRBV29-1
J gene: TRBJ1-3
CDR3 length: 14
D gene: TRBD1

CDR3 DNA: TGTGCCAGCAGTCTTCTTACCGGGACAGGACTTGGCTACACCTTC
CDR3 protein: CASSLLTGTGLGYTF
clone size: NA
V gene: TRBV6-5
J gene: TRBJ1-2
CDR3 length: 15
D gene: TRBD1

CDR3 DNA: TGCGCCAGCTCCCAATTTGGACAGCCTGCCTACAATGAGCAGTTCTTC
CDR3 protein: CASSQFGQPAYNEQFF
clone size: NA
V gene: TRBV4-1
J gene: TRBJ2-1
CDR3 length: 16
D gene: NA

CDR3 DNA: TGTGCCAGCAGGGGGACTAGCGGTAGGACCGGGGAGCTGTTTTTT
CDR3 protein: CASRGTSGRTGELFF
clone size: NA
V gene: TRBV2
J gene: TRBJ2-2
CDR3 length: 15
D gene: TRBD2

CDR3 DNA: TGTGCCAGCAAACCGCCAAAGGCCCCCACCGGGGAGCTGTTTTTT
CDR3 protein: CASKPPKAPTGELFF
clone size: NA
V gene: TRBV6-5
J gene: TRBJ2-2
CDR3 length: 15
D gene: NA

CDR3 DNA: TGCAGCGTGAACAGGGGATCGGTCTATGGCTACACCTTC
CDR3 protein: CSVNRGSVYGYTF
clone size: NA
V gene: TRBV29-1
J gene: TRBJ1-2
CDR3 length: 13
D gene: TRBD1

CDR3 DNA: TGTGCCAGCAGCTTAACGGGCGTCACTCCACGAGGGACCCAGTACTTC
CDR3 protein: CASSLTGVTPRGTQYF
clone size: few
V gene: TRBV7-3
J gene: TRBJ2-5
CDR3 length: 16
D gene: NA

CDR3 DNA: TGTGCCAGCAGTTACCCCGGGGGGAAACAAGAGACCCAGTACTTC
CDR3 protein: CASSYPGGKQETQYF
clone size: NA
V gene: TRBV6-5
J gene: TRBJ2-5
CDR3 length: 15
D gene: TRBD2

CDR3 DNA: TGTGCCAGCAGAAAGGAAGGCGGGATAAACACTGAAGCTTTCTTT
CDR3 protein: CASRKEGGINTEAFF
clone size: NA
V gene: TRBV6-1
J gene: TRBJ1-1
CDR3 length: 15
D gene: NA

CDR3 DNA: TGTGCCAGCACCCCGGGACGGAGCAATCAGCCCCAGCATTTT
CDR3 protein: CASTPGRSNQPQHF
clone size: NA
V gene: TRBV6-6
J gene: TRBJ1-5
CDR3 length: 14
D gene: NA

CDR3 DNA: TGTGCCAGCTCACCTCCGGGGGGTGATGGCAATCAGCCCCAGCATTTT
CDR3 protein: CASSPPGGDGNQPQHF
clone size: NA
V gene: TRBV18
J gene: TRBJ1-5
CDR3 length: 16
D gene: NA

CDR3 DNA: TGTGCCTGGAGCCCCCAGGGCTACGAGCAGTACTTC
CDR3 protein: CAWSPQGYEQYF
clone size: NA
V gene: TRBV30
J gene: TRBJ2-7
CDR3 length: 12
D gene: NA